This T cell receptor beta chain came from a study of blood T cell repertoires in COVID-19. About the study: COVID-19 samples collected from the United States, Italy and Spain covered acute and convalescent phases. T cells, B-cell-depleted T cells, or PBMCs supplied cDNA or gDNA.

As handled by the study authors: Reference gene primer amplification in the assay estimated nucleated cell counts. TCRdb keeps only in-frame clones here, not all; method: immunoSEQ multiplex PCR. That table gives V, J and clone size, and the DNA gave D and trimming. Altogether nearly 300,000 clones are present, around 88% being singletons, with the ten largest covering 6.9%. Germline V lookup: CDR1 LGHNA, CDR2 YSLEER. The length of the CDR3 is 16 residues. The V end was cut by 0 bases, the J end by 0 bases, with 9 bases between. The TCR was taken from a woman under 40 who had recovered from COVID-19. Material for sequencing was peripheral blood. The chain has TRBV4-3 and TRBJ1-5; D may be TRBD1 (5 bases). The chain's CDR3 is CASSQDAGVSNQPQHF. The CDR3 DNA follows: TGCGCCAGCAGCCAAGATGCGGGGGTTAGCAATCAGCCCCAGCATTTT.